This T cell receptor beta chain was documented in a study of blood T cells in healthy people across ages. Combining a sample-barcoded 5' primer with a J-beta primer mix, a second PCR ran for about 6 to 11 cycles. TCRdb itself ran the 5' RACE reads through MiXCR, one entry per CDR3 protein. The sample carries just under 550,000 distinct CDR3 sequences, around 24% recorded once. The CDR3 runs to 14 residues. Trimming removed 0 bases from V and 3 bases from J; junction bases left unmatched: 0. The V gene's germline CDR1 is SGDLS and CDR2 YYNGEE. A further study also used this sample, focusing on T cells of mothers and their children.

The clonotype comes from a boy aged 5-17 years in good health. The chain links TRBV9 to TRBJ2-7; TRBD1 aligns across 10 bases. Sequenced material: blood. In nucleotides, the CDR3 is TGTGCCAGCAGCGTAGGGGACAGGGGCTACGAGCAGTACTTC. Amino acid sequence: CASSVGDRGYEQYF.